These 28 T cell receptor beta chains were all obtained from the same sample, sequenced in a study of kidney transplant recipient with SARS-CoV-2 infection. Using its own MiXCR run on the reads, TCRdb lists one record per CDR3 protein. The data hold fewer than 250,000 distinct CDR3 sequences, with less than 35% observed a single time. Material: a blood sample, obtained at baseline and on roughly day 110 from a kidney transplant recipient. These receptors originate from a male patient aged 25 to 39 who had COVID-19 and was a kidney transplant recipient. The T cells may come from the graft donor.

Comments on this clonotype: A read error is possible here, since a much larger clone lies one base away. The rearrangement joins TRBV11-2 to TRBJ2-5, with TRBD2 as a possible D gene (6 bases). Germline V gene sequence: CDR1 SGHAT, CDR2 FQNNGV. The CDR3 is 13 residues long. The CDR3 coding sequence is TGTGCCGGCAGCTGGACTACCCAAGAGACCCAGTACTTC. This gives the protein CAGSWTTQETQYF.

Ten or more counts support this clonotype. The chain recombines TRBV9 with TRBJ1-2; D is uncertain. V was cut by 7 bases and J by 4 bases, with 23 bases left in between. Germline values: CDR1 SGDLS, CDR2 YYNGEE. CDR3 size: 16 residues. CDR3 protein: CASVGVYSRKTYGYTF. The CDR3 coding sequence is TGTGCCAGCGTGGGAGTGTACTCAAGAAAGACCTATGGCTACACCTTC.

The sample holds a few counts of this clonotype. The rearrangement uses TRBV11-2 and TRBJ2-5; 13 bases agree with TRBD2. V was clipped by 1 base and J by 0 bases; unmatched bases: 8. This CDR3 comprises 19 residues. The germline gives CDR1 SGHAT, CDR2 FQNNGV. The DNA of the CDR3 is TGTGCCAGCAGCTTAGTATGGACTAGCGGGAGCCGAAACCAAGAGACCCAGTACTTC. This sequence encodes CASSLVWTSGSRNQETQYF.

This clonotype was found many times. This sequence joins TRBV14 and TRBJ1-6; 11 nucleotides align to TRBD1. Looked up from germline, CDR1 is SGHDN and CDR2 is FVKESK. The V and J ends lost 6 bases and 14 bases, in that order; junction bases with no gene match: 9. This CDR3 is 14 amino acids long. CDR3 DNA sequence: TGTGCCAGCAGTCCGGACAGGGGGCTCGGGGCCCTCCACTTT. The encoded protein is CASSPDRGLGALHF.

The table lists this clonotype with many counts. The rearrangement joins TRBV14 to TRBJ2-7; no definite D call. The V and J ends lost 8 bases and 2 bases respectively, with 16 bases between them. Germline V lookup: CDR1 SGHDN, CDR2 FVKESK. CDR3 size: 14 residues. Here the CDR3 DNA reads TGTGCCAGCCGTACGTCGGGCGATACCTACGAGCAGTACTTC. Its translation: CASRTSGDTYEQYF.

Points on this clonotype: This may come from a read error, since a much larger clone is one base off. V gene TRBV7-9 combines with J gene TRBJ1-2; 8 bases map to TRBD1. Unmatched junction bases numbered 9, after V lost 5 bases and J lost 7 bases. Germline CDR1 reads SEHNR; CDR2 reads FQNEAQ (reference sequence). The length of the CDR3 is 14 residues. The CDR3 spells CASSAGGVDCGYTF. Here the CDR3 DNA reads TGTGCCAGCAGCGCAGGGGGCGTGGACTGTGGCTACACCTTC.

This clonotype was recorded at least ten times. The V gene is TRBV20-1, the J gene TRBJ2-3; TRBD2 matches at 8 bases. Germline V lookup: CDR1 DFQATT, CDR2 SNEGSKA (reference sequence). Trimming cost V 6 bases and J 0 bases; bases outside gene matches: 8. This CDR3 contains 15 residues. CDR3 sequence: CSARREAASTDTQYF. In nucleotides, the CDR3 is TGCAGTGCGAGGCGGGAGGCCGCTAGCACAGATACGCAGTATTTT.

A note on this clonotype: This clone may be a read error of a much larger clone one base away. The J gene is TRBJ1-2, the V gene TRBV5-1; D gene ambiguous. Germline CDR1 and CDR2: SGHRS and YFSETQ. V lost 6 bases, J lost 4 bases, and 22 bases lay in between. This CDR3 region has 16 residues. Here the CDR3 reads CASNRRSVQKTYGYTF. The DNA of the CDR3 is TGCGCCAGCAATCGACGATCGGTTCAAAAGACCTATGGCTACACCTTC.

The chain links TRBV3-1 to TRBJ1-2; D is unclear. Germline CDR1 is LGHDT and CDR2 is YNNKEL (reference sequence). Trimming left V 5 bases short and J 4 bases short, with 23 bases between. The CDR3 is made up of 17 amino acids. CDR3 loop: CASSMFATLRKTYGYTF. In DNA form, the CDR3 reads TGTGCCAGCAGCATGTTCGCCACCCTTCGAAAGACCTATGGCTACACCTTC.

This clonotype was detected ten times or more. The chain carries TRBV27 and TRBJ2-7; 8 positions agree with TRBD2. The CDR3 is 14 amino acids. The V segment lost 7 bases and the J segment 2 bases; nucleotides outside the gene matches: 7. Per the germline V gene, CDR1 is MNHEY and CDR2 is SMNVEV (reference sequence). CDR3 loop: CASTTAGGAYEQYF. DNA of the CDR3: TGTGCCAGCACCACGGCGGGGGGCGCCTACGAGCAGTACTTC.

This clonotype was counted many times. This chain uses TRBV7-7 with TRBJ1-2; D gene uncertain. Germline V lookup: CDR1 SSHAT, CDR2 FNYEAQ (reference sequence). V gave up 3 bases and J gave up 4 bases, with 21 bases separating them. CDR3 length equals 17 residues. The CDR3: CASSFERKCRKTYGYTF. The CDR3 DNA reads TGTGCCAGCAGCTTTGAGCGTAAGTGCCGAAAGACCTATGGCTACACCTTC.

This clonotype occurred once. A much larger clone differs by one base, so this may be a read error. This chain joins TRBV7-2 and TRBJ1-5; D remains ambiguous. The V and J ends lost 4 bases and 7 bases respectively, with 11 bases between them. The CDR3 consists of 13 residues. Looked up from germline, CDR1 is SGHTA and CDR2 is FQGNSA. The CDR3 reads CASSSLMYQPQHF. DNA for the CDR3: TGTGCCAGCAGCTCCCTGATGTACCAGCCCCAGCATTTT.

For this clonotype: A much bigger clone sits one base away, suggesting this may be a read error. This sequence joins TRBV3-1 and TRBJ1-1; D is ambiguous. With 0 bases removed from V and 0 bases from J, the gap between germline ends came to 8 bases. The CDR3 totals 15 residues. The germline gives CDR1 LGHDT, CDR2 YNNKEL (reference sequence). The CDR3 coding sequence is TGTGCCAGCAGCCAAGAAAGATTCATGAACACTGAAGCTTTCTTT. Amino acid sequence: CASSQERFMNTEAFF.

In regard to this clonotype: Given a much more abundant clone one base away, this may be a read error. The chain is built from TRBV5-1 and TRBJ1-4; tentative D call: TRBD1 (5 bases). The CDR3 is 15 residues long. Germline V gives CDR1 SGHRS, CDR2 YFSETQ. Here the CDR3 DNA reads TGCGCCAGCAGCTCATCCGGGACGGAGAATGAAAAACTGCTTTTT. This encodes CASSSSGTENEKLLF.

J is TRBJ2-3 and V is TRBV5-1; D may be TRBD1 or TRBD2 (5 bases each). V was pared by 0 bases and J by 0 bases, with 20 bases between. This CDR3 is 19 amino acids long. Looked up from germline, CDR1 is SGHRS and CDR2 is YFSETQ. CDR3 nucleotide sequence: TGCGCCAGCAGCTTGGGGGGGAGCAGGACCTCCTCTAGCACAGATACGCAGTATTTT. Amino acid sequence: CASSLGGSRTSSSTDTQYF.

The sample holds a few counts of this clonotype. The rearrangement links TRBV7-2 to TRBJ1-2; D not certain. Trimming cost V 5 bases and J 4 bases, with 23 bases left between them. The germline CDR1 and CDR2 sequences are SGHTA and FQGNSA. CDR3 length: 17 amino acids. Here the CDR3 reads CASSKVTRDGKTYGYTF. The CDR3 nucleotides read TGTGCCAGCAGCAAGGTGACCAGAGACGGAAAGACCTATGGCTACACCTTC.

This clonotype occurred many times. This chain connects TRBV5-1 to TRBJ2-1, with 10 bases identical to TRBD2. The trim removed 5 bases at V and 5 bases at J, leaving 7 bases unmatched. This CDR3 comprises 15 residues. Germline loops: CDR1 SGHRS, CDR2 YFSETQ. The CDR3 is CASREGTSANNEQFF. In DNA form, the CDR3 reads TGCGCCAGCAGGGAGGGGACTAGCGCCAACAATGAGCAGTTCTTC.

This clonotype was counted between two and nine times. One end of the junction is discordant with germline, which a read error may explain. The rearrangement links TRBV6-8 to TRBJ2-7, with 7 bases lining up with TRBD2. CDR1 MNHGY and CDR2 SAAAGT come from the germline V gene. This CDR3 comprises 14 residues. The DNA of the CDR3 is TGTGCCAGCAGTTATCTAATTGGGGACTACGGGCAGTACTTC. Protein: CASSYLIGDYGQYF.

CDR3 in amino acids: CASSGRSHISGLTGELFF. The CDR3, as DNA: TGTGCCAGCAGCGGCCGTAGTCACATTTCAGGCTTGACCGGGGAGCTGTTTTTT. The chain recombines TRBV3-1 with TRBJ2-2; D gene uncertain. V was trimmed by 5 bases and J by 5 bases, leaving 24 bases between them. There are 18 residues in the CDR3. The V gene's germline CDR1 is LGHDT and CDR2 YNNKEL (reference sequence).

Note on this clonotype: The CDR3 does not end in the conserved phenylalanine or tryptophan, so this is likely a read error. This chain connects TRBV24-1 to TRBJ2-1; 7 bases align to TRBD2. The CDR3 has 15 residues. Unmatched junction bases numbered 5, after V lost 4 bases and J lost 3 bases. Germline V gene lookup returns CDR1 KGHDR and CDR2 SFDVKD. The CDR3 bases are TGTGCCACCAGTGACTACCGGGACTACTACAATGAGCAGTTCTCC. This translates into CATSDYRDYYNEQFS.

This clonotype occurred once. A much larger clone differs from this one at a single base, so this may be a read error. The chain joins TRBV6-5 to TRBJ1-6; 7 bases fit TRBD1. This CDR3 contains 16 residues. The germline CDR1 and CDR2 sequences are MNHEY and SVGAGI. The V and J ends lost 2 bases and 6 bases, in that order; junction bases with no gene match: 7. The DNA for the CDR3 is TGTGCCAGCAGTTACCCTCCCCGGGACAGTAATTCACCCCTCCACTTT. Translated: CASSYPPRDSNSPLHF.

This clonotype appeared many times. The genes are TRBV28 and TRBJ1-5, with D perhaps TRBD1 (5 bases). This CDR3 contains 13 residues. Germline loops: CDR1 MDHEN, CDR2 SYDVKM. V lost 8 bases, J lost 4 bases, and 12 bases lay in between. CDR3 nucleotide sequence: TGTGCCAGCGAGGGGACTCTTAATCAGCCCCAGCATTTT. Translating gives CASEGTLNQPQHF.

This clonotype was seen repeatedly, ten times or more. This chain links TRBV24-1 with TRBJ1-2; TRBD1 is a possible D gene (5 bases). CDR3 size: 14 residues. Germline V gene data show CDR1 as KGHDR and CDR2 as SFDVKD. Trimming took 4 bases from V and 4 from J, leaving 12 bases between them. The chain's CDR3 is CATSEPTAGYGYTF. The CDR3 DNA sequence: TGTGCCACCAGTGAGCCGACAGCCGGCTATGGCTACACCTTC.

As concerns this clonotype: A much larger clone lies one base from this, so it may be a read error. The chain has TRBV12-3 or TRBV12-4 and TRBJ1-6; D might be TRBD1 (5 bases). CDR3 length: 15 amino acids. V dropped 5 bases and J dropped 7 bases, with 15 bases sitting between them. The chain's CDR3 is CASSQPGRANSPLHF. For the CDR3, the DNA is TGTGCCAGCAGTCAACCGGGACGGGCAAATTCACCCCTCCACTTT.

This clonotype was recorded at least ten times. The CDR3 nucleotides are TGTGCCAGCAGTTTATCAGGGGGGGCGAAATTTGGTTCCTACAATGAGCAGTTCTTC. This translates into CASSLSGGAKFGSYNEQFF. The rearrangement links TRBV6-5 to TRBJ2-1; D could derive from TRBD1 or TRBD2 (7 bases each). This CDR3 comprises 19 residues. In germline, CDR1 is MNHEY, CDR2 SVGAGI. V shed 4 bases and J shed 1 base, with 23 bases lying between them.

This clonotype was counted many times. In DNA, the CDR3 is TGTGCCAGCAGTGCCCAGCGGGAGGCCGATATGGATACGCAGTATTTT. This sequence encodes CASSAQREADMDTQYF. The rearrangement links TRBV6-4 to TRBJ2-3; 9 bases match TRBD2. J gave up 6 bases and V 4 bases, and 11 bases lay outside the gene matches. The CDR3 covers 16 residues. Per germline, CDR1 MRHNA and CDR2 SNTAGT.

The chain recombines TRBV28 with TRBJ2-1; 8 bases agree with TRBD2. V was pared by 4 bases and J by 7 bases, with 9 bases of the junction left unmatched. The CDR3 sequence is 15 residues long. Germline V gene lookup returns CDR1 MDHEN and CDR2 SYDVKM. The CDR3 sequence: CASSSPGLGWNEQFF. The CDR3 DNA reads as TGTGCCAGCAGTTCCCCGGGACTAGGATGGAATGAGCAGTTCTTC.

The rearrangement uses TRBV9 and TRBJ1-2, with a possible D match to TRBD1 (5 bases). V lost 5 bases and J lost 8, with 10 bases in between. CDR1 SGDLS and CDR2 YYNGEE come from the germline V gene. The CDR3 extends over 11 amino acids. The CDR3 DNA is TGTGCCAGCAGAGCGACAGACGGCTACACCTTC. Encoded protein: CASRATDGYTF.